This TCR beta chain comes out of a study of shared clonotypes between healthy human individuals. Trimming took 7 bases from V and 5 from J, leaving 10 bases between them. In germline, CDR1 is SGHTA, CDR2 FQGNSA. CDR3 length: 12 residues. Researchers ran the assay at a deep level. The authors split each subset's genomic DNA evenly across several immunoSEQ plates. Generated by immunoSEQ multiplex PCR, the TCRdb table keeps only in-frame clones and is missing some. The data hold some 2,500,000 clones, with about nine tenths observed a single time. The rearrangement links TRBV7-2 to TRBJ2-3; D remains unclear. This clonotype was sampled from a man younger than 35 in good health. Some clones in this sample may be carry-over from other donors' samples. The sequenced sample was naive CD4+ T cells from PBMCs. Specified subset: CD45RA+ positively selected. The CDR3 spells CASTGLGDTQYF. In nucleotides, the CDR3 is TGTGCCAGCACGGGTCTTGGAGATACGCAGTATTTT. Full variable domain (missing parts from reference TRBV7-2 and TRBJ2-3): GAGVSQSPSNKVTEKGKDVELRCDPISGHTALYWYRQSLGQGLEFLIYFQGNSAPDKSGLPSDRFSAERTGGSVSTLTIQRTQQEDSAVYLCASTGLGDTQYFGPGTRLTVL.